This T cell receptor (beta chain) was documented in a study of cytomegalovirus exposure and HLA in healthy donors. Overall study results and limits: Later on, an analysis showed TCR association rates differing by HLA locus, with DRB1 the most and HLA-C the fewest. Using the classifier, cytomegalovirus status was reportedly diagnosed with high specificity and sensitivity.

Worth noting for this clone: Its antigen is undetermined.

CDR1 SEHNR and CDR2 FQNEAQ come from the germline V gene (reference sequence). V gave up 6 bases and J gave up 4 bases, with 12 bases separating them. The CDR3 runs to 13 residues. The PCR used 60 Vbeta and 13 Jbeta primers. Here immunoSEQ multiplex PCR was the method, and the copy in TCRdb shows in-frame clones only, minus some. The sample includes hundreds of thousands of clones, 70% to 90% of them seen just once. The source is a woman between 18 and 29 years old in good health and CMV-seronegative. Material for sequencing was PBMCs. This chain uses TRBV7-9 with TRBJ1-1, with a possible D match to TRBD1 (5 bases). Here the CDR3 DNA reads TGTGCCAGCAGTCCCTGGGGGGGCACTGAAGCTTTCTTT. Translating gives CASSPWGGTEAFF. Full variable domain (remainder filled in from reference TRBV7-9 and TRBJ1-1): DTGVSQNPRHKITKRGQNVTFRCDPISEHNRLYWYRQTLGQGPEFLTYFQNEAQLEKSRLLSDRFSAERPKGSFSTLEIQRTEQGDSAMYLCASSPWGGTEAFFGQGTRLTVV.